These 19 T cell receptor beta chains share one sample of origin, sequenced in a study of Graves' ophthalmopathy and Graves' hyperthyroidism. For repertoire sequencing, the TCR beta CDR3 regions were amplified from RNA transcripts. The workflow started with a first-round RT-PCR run with HTBI primers and then moved on to a second-round multiplex PCR. TCRdb independently ran MiXCR on the multiplex PCR reads; one entry per CDR3 protein. The data contain hundreds of thousands of distinct CDR3 sequences, roughly 50% of them singletons. The sample consisted of peripheral blood. The source is an adult man with Graves' ophthalmopathy.

This clonotype occurred many times. The chain employs TRBV24-1 and TRBJ1-5; possibly TRBD1 for D (6 bases). Germline CDR1 is KGHDR and CDR2 is SFDVKD. Trimming cost V 2 bases and J 5 bases, with 12 bases left between them. CDR3 length: 15 amino acids. The CDR3 DNA sequence: TGTGCCACCAGTGATTCGGGACATCTTTATCAGCCCCAGCATTTT. It specifies CATSDSGHLYQPQHF.

The V call is TRBV2, the J call TRBJ1-2, with a weak D call TRBD1 (6 bases). The germline V gene has CDR1 SNHLY and CDR2 FYNNEI. V lost 6 bases to trimming and J lost 8 bases, with 19 bases between them. The CDR3 loop spans 14 amino acids. CDR3 in DNA: TGTGCCAGCAGCCTGGGGGGCCTTCAGGGGGGCTACACCTTC. Its translation is CASSLGGLQGGYTF.

This clonotype has more than one count but fewer than ten. The V and J genes are TRBV19 and TRBJ2-7; D possibly corresponds to TRBD1 (6 bases). Trimming pared 6 bases from V and 2 bases from J, leaving 14 bases between. The length of the CDR3 is 14 residues. Germline V gene lookup returns CDR1 LNHDA and CDR2 SQIVND (reference sequence). The CDR3 sequence is CASSPGTTAYEQYF. CDR3 coding DNA: TGTGCCAGTAGCCCCGGGACAACAGCCTACGAGCAGTACTTC.

The chain has TRBV7-2 and TRBJ2-5; 16 bases agree with TRBD2. The CDR3 is 18 amino acids. V shed 1 base, J shed 2 bases, and the junction held 4 bases outside the gene matches. Germline V gene sequence: CDR1 SGHTA, CDR2 FQGNSA. The CDR3, as DNA: TGTGCCAGCAGCTTAGTGGGGACTAGCGGGGGGGGACAAGAGACCCAGTACTTC. As protein: CASSLVGTSGGGQETQYF.

This clonotype was recorded once. A junction end diverges from the germline sequence, so it may reflect a read error. The V call is TRBV7-2, the J call TRBJ2-2; 8 bases agree with TRBD2. Germline CDR1 reads SGHTA; CDR2 reads FQGNSA. This CDR3 is 14 amino acids long. This CDR3 is CASTPGLGAGELFF. Here the CDR3 DNA reads TGCGCCAGCACCCCGGGACTAGGAGCCGGGGAGCTGTTTTTT.

V and J are TRBV5-1 and TRBJ1-1; D gene uncertain. Deletions cut 0 bases from V and 7 bases from J, with 4 bases between. The CDR3 covers 11 residues. Germline V gene lookup returns CDR1 SGHRS and CDR2 YFSETQ. The CDR3 bases are TGCGCCAGCAGCTTGGGGGTTGAAGCTTTCTTT. This encodes CASSLGVEAFF.

This clonotype has a handful of counts. The chain has TRBV20-1 and TRBJ1-1; D is unresolved. The CDR3 spans 13 residues. The germline V gene encodes CDR1 DFQATT and CDR2 SNEGSKA (reference sequence). V was pared by 0 bases and J by 11 bases, with 16 bases between. The CDR3 spells CSARDPIREEAFF. Written as DNA, the CDR3 is TGCAGTGCTAGAGATCCCATTCGGGAGGAGGCTTTCTTT.

In the case of this clonotype: A much larger clone is a single base away; this may be a read error. The chain uses TRBV9 and TRBJ2-6; D is possibly TRBD1 or TRBD2 (5 bases each). CDR3 size: 15 residues. Germline V gene sequence: CDR1 SGDLS, CDR2 YYNGEE. CDR3 in DNA: TGTGCCAGCAGTCCTCGGACTCCTGGGGCCGACGTCCTGACTTTC. This translates into CASSPRTPGADVLTF.

The CDR3 region has the DNA TGTGCCATCAGTGAGTACAGGCTGATACGCACAGATACGCAGTATTTT. Protein: CAISEYRLIRTDTQYF. The chain couples TRBV10-3 to TRBJ2-3, with a weak D call TRBD1 (5 bases). Per the germline V gene, CDR1 is ENHRY and CDR2 is SYGVKD. Trimming cost V 1 base and J 1 base, with 12 bases left between them. The CDR3 has 16 amino acids.

The V call is TRBV12-3 or TRBV12-4, the J call TRBJ1-2, with a weak D call TRBD1 (5 bases). Trimming pared 8 bases from V and 6 bases from J, leaving 22 bases between. The CDR3 runs to 15 residues. This chain's CDR3 is CASSPTPGPGDGYTF. The CDR3 nucleotides read TGTGCCAGCTCACCGACACCAGGGCCTGGCGATGGCTACACCTTC.

This clonotype showed up just once. The gene calls are TRBV20-1 and TRBJ1-2, with D hard to call. CDR3 length: 13 residues. Germline V gene lookup returns CDR1 DFQATT and CDR2 SNEGSKA (reference sequence). V was shortened by 1 base and J by 8 bases, with 14 bases between the two germline ends. The CDR3 loop is CSARGETSYGYTF. As DNA, the CDR3 is TGCAGTGCTAGAGGGGAGACAAGCTACGGCTACACCTTC.

This clonotype was seen a few times. The chain has TRBV7-9 and TRBJ2-7; D is unresolved. Per germline, CDR1 SEHNR and CDR2 FQNEAQ (reference sequence). CDR3 length: 13 residues. The V end was cut by 4 bases, the J end by 3 bases, with 10 bases between. CDR3 protein: CASSSSVNYEQYF. The DNA of the CDR3 is TGTGCCAGCAGCTCCTCTGTAAACTACGAGCAGTACTTC.

The V gene is TRBV20-1, the J gene TRBJ2-5, with a possible D match to TRBD2 (6 bases). Looked up from germline, CDR1 is DFQATT and CDR2 is SNEGSKA (reference sequence). Deletions cut 6 bases from V and 2 bases from J, with 22 bases between. The CDR3 is 16 amino acids. The CDR3: CSAQPPMWGEQETQYF. The CDR3 DNA reads as TGCAGTGCCCAGCCCCCTATGTGGGGGGAACAAGAGACCCAGTACTTC.

The table lists this clonotype with many counts. V is TRBV7-9 and J is TRBJ2-5, with TRBD2 identical over 7 bases. The CDR3 totals 15 residues. Germline CDR1 reads SEHNR; CDR2 reads FQNEAQ (reference sequence). V shed 2 bases, J shed 5 bases, and the junction held 8 bases outside the gene matches. Here the CDR3 reads CASSLLSGGGETQYF. In nucleotides, the CDR3 is TGTGCCAGCAGCTTACTGTCGGGGGGAGGCGAGACCCAGTACTTC.

The table lists this clonotype with a few counts. The chain joins TRBV29-1 to TRBJ1-1; 8 nucleotides agree with TRBD1. Germline lookup yields CDR1 SQVTM and CDR2 ANQGSEA. The CDR3 contains 14 residues. Trimming cost V 4 bases and J 5 bases; bases outside gene matches: 9. DNA for the CDR3: TGCAGCGTTGGTGAGGCAGGGGGCCGTACTGAAGCTTTCTTT. It translates to CSVGEAGGRTEAFF.

The chain recombines TRBV20-1 with TRBJ1-1; a possible D gene is TRBD1 (6 bases). The V gene lost 2 bases and the J gene lost 2 bases, with 12 bases spanning the gap. CDR3 length equals 14 residues. Germline V gene data show CDR1 as DFQATT and CDR2 as SNEGSKA (reference sequence). CDR3 loop: CSARPGQRNTEAFF. Here the CDR3 DNA reads TGCAGTGCTAGACCCGGACAGCGTAACACTGAAGCTTTCTTT.

This clonotype was counted a few times. The chain uses TRBV12-3 or TRBV12-4 and TRBJ2-7; D gene unclear. Trimming took off 7 bases at V and 3 bases at J, with 16 bases between the two ends. This CDR3 is 14 amino acids long. This CDR3 reads CASTNSAGYYEQYF. The CDR3 DNA is TGTGCCAGCACAAACTCGGCCGGATACTACGAGCAGTACTTC.

This clonotype was picked up many times. V gene TRBV29-1 combines with J gene TRBJ1-2, with D hard to call. Per the germline V gene, CDR1 is SQVTM and CDR2 is ANQGSEA. V was cut by 4 bases and J by 4 bases, with 7 bases left in between. The CDR3 length is 11 residues. The CDR3 protein is CSVVQVYGYTF. The CDR3 DNA reads as TGCAGCGTTGTCCAGGTCTATGGCTACACCTTC.

The table lists this clonotype with many counts. This chain joins TRBV25-1 and TRBJ2-5; TRBD1 aligns across 7 bases. The CDR3 sequence is 15 residues long. Germline V gives CDR1 MGHDK, CDR2 SYGVNS. The V and J ends lost 6 bases and 2 bases, in that order; junction bases with no gene match: 9. CDR3 loop: CASSIMTGWQETQYF. The CDR3 nucleotides read TGTGCCAGCAGCATTATGACAGGGTGGCAAGAGACCCAGTACTTC.